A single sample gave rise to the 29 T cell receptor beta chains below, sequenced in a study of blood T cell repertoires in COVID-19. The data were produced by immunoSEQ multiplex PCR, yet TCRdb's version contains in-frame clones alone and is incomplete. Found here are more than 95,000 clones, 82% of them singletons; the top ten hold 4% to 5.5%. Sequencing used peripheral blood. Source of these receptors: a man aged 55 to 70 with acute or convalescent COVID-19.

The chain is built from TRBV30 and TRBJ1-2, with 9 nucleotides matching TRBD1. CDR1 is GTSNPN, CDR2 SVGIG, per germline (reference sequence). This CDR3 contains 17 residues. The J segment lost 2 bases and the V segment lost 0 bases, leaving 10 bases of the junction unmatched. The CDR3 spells CAWSVLHTGGLNYGYTF. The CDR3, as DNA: TGTGCCTGGAGTGTACTTCATACAGGGGGCTTGAACTATGGCTACACCTTC.

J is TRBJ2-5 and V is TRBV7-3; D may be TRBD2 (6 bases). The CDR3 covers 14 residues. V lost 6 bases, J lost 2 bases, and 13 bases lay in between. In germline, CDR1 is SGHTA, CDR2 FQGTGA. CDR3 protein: CASSPGGLQETQYF. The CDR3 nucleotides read TGTGCCAGCAGTCCTGGGGGACTTCAAGAGACCCAGTACTTC. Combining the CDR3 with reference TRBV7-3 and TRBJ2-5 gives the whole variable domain GAGVSQTPSNKVTEKGKYVELRCDPISGHTALYWYRQSLGQGPEFLIYFQGTGAADDSGLPNDRFFAVRPEGSVSTLKIQRTERGDSAVYLCASSPGGLQETQYFGPGTRLLVL.

CDR3 coding DNA: TGTGCCAGCACCCCCTTCGGACAGGGGCAAGGGTCCCAGCATTTT. It yields the protein CASTPFGQGQGSQHF. This sequence joins TRBV2 and TRBJ1-5; 9 positions agree with TRBD1. There are 15 residues in the CDR3. Germline loops: CDR1 SNHLY, CDR2 FYNNEI. The trim removed 7 bases at V and 11 bases at J, leaving 15 bases unmatched.

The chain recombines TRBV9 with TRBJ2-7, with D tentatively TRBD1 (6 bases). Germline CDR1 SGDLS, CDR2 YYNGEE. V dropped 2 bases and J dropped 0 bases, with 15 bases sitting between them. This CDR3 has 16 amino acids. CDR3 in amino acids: CASSVGAGTASYEQYF. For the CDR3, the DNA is TGTGCCAGCAGCGTGGGGGCCGGGACGGCCTCCTACGAGCAGTACTTC.

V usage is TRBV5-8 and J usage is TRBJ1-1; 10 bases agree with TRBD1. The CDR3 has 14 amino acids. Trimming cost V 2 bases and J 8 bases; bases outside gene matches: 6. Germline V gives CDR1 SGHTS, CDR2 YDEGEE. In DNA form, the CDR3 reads TGTGCCAGCAGCTTCGGTGGGACAGGGGCCGAAGCTTTCTTT. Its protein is CASSFGGTGAEAFF.

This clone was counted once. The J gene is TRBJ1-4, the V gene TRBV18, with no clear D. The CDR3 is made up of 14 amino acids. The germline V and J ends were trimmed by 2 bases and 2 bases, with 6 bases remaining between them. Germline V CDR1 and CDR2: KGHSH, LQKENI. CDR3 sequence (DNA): TGTGCCAGCTCACCAAGTCAGACTAATGAAAAACTGTTTTTT. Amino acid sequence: CASSPSQTNEKLFF.

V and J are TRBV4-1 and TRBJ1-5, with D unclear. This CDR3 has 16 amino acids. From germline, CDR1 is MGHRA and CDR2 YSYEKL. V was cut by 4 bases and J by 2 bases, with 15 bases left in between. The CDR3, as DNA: TGCGCCAGCAGCCCCCCCTCCGGGGAGGGCAATCAGCCCCAGCATTTT. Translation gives CASSPPSGEGNQPQHF.

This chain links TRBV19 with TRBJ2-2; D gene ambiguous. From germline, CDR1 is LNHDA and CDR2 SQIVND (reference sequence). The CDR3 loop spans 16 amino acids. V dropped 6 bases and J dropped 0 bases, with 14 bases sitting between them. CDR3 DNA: TGTGCCAGTAGCCATGGTTGGAGCGCGAACACCGGGGAGCTGTTTTTT. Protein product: CASSHGWSANTGELFF.

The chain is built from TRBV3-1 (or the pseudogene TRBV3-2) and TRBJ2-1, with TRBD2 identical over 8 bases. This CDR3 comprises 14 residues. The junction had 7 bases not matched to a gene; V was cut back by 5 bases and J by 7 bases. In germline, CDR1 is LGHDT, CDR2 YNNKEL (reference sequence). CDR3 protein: CASSAGTRVNEQFF. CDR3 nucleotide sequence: TGTGCCAGCAGCGCCGGGACTAGGGTAAATGAGCAGTTCTTC.

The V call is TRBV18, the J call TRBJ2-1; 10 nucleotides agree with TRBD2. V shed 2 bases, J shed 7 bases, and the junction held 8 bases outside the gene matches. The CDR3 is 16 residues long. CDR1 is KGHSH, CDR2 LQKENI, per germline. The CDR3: CASSPAIKAGGNEQFF. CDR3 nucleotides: TGTGCCAGCTCACCAGCGATCAAAGCGGGAGGGAATGAGCAGTTCTTC.

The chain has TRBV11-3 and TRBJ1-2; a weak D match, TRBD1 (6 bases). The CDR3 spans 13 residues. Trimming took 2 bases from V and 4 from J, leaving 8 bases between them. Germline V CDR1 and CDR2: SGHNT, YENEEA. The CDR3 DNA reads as TGTGCCAGCAGCTTAACAGGGAGCTATGGCTACACCTTC. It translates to CASSLTGSYGYTF.

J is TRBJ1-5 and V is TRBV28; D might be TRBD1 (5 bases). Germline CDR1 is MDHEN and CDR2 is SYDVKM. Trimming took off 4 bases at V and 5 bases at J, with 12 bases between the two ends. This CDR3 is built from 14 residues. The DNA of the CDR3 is TGTGCCAGCAGTTACGGGGGTGACTATCAGCCCCAGCATTTT. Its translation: CASSYGGDYQPQHF.

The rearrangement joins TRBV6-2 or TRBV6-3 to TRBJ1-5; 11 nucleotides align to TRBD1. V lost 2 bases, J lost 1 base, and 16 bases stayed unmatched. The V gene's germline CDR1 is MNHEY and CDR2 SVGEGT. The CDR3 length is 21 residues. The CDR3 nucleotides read TGTGCCAGCAGTTACCAAGAGGCCGGGACAGGGGGTATACGAAGCAATCAGCCCCAGCATTTT. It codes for CASSYQEAGTGGIRSNQPQHF.

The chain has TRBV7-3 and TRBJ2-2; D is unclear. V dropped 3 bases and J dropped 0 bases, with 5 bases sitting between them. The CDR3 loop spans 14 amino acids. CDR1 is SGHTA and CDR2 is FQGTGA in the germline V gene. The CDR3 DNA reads TGTGCCAGCAGCTTCAACACGAACACCGGGGAGCTGTTTTTT. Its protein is CASSFNTNTGELFF.

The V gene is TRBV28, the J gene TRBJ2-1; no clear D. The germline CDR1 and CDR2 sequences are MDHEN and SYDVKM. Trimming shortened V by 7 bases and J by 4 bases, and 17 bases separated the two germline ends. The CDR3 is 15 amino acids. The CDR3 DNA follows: TGTGCCAGCACCAGCGCTACCTTAGAATACAATGAGCAGTTCTTC. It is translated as CASTSATLEYNEQFF.

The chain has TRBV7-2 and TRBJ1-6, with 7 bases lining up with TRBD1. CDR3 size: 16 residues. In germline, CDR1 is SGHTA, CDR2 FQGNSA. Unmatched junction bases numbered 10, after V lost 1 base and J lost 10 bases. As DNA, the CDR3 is TGTGCCAGCAGCTTAGGGCTGACAGGGAAGAACTCACCCCTCCACTTT. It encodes CASSLGLTGKNSPLHF.

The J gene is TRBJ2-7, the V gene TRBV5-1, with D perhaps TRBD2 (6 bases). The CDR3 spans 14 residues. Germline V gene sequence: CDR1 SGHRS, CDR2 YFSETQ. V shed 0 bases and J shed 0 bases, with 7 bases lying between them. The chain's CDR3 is CASSLGRGSYEQYF. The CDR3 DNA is TGCGCCAGCAGCTTGGGGAGGGGCTCCTACGAGCAGTACTTC.

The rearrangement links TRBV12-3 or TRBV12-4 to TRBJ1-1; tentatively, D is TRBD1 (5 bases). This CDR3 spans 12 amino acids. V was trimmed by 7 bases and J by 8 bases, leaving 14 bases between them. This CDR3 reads CASTPGGIEAFF. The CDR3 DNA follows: TGTGCCAGCACCCCCGGGGGGATAGAAGCTTTCTTT.

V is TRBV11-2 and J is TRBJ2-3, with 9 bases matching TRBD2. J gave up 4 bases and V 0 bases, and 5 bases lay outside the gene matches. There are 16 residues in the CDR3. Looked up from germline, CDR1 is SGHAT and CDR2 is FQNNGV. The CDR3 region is CASSLDIAGVADTQYF. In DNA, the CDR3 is TGTGCCAGCAGCTTAGACATAGCGGGAGTCGCAGATACGCAGTATTTT.

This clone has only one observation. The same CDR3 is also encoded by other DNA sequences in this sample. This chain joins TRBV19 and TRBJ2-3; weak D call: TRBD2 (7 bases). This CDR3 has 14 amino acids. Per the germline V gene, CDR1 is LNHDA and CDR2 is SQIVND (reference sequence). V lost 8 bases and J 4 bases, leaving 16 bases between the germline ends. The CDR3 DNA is TGTGCCAGTCAAATGACGGGGGGCGCAGATACGCAGTATTTT. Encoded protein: CASQMTGGADTQYF.

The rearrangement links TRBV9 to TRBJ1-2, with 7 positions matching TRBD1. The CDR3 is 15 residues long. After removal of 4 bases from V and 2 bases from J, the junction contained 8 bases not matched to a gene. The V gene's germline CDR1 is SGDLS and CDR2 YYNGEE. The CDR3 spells CASSPLATGNYGYTF. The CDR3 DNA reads TGTGCCAGCAGCCCCTTAGCGACAGGGAACTATGGCTACACCTTC.

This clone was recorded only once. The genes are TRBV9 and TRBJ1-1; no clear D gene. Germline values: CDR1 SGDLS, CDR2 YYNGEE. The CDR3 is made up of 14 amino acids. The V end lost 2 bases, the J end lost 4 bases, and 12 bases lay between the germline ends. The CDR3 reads CASSVIGEGTEAFF. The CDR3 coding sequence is TGTGCCAGCAGCGTTATCGGGGAGGGCACTGAAGCTTTCTTT.

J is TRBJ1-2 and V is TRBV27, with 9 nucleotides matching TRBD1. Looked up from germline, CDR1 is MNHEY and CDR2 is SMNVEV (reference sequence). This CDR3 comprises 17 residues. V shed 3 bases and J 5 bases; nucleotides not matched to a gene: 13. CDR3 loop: CASSLGNPRDRAYGYTF. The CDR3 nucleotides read TGTGCCAGCAGTTTGGGAAACCCACGGGACAGGGCATATGGCTACACCTTC.

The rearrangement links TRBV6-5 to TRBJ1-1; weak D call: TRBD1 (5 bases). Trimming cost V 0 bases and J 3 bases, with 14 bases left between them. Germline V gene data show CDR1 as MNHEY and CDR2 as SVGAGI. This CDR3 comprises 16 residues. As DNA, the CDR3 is TGTGCCAGCAGTTACTCCTCGAGTGGGGGGGACACTGAAGCTTTCTTT. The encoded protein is CASSYSSSGGDTEAFF.

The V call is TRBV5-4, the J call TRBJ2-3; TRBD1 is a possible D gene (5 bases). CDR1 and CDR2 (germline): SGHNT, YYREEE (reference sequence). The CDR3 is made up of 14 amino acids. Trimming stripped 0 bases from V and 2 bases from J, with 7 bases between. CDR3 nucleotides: TGTGCCAGCAGCTTGGCAGGGTTCACAGATACGCAGTATTTT. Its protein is CASSLAGFTDTQYF.

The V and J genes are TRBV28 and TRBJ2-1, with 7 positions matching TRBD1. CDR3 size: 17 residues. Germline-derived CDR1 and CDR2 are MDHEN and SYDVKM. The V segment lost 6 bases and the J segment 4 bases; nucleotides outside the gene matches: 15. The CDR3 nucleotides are TGTGCCAGCAGGCCTCCCCGACAGGGAAGCTTGTACAATGAGCAGTTCTTC. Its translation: CASRPPRQGSLYNEQFF.

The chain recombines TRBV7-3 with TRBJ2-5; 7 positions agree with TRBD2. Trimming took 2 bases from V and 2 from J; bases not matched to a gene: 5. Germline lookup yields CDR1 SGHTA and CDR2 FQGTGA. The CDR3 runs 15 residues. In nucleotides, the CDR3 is TGTGCCAGCAGCTTACGGGGAGGGGCGCAAGAGACCCAGTACTTC. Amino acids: CASSLRGGAQETQYF. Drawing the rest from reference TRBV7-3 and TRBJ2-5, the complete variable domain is GAGVSQTPSNKVTEKGKYVELRCDPISGHTALYWYRQSLGQGPEFLIYFQGTGAADDSGLPNDRFFAVRPEGSVSTLKIQRTERGDSAVYLCASSLRGGAQETQYFGPGTRLLVL.

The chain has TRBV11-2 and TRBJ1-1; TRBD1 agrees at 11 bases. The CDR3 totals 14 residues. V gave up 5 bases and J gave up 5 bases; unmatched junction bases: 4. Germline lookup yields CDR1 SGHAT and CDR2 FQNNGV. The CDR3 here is CASSTGQGATEAFF. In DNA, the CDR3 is TGTGCCAGCAGCACCGGACAGGGGGCAACTGAAGCTTTCTTT.

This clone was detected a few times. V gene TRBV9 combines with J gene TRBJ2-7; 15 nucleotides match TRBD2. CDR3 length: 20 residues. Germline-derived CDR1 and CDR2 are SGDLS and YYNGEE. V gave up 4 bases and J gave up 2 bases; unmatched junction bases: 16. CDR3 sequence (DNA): TGTGCCAGCAGCCCGAGTCCTCCGGGACTAGCGGGGGGCACTACCTACGAGCAGTACTTC. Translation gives CASSPSPPGLAGGTTYEQYF.